Below, 8 T cell receptor beta chains from the same sample are listed, as sequenced in a study of tumor and adjacent non-tumor tissue in lung cancer. TCRbeta libraries were built with three rounds of nested PCR, modified from ARM-PCR. From the multiplex PCR reads, TCRdb called clonotypes with MiXCR, one entry per CDR3 protein. The table lists approximately 120,000 distinct CDR3 sequences, over 65% of them singletons. RNA was extracted from bulk tissue without any cell sorting. Sample: lung tumor tissue. Receptor source: a man aged 25 to 40 with non-small cell lung cancer.

The chain has TRBV6-1 and TRBJ2-7; 8 nucleotides align to TRBD2. Per the germline V gene, CDR1 is MNHNS and CDR2 is SASEGT. CDR3 size: 15 residues. V shed 3 bases, J shed 9 bases, and the junction held 13 bases outside the gene matches. Written as DNA, the CDR3 is TGTGCCAGCAGTGATGGCGGGAGGTCGGTGGACGGGCAGTACTTC. Its protein product is CASSDGGRSVDGQYF.

The chain uses TRBV6-5 and TRBJ1-1, with D perhaps matching TRBD1 (6 bases). CDR3 length: 13 residues. Germline assignment: CDR1 MNHEY and CDR2 SVGAGI. CDR3 sequence (DNA): TGTGCTAACAGTCGGGACATCAACACTGAAGCTTTCTTT. It codes for CANSRDINTEAFF.

As to this clonotype: This could be a read error, since a much larger clone is one nucleotide away. This chain connects TRBV6-2 or TRBV6-3 to TRBJ1-1; weak D call: TRBD1 (6 bases). The CDR3 has 11 residues. The germline CDR1 and CDR2 sequences are MNHEY and SVGEGT. Trimming pared 10 bases from V and 11 bases from J, leaving 17 bases between. CDR3 sequence (DNA): TGTGCCAACGGGGGTCAGGGGAATGCTTTCTTT. It yields the protein CANGGQGNAFF.

This chain connects TRBV7-3 to TRBJ2-2; possible D gene TRBD1, 6 bases. The CDR3 consists of 14 residues. Trimming removed 7 bases at V and 0 bases at J, with 9 bases between. Per germline, CDR1 SGHTA and CDR2 FQGTGA. CDR3: CASTRTANTGELFF. As DNA, the CDR3 is TGTGCCAGCACCCGGACAGCGAACACCGGGGAGCTGTTTTTT.

CDR3 DNA: TGTGCCAGCAGCCTGGGAGATGATCAGCCCGAGAGAGCAGGTACGCAGTATTTT. Translation: CASSLGDDQPERAGTQYF. The gene calls are TRBV11-2 and TRBJ2-3, with D possibly matching TRBD2 (5 bases). Germline CDR1 SGHAT, CDR2 FQNNGV. Deletions cut 5 bases from V and 8 bases from J, with 29 bases between. The CDR3 spans 18 residues.

This clonotype was recorded at least ten times. Written as DNA, the CDR3 is TGTGCCAGCAGCTTGCCCGGGGCAGATACGCAGTATTTT. Encoded protein: CASSLPGADTQYF. The chain combines TRBV5-6 with TRBJ2-3, with TRBD2 as a possible D gene (5 bases). This CDR3 comprises 13 residues. Germline loops: CDR1 SGHDT, CDR2 YYEEEE. The V end was cut by 1 base, the J end by 4 bases, with 7 bases between.

As to this clonotype: Just one base apart from a much larger clone, this may be a read error. The chain couples TRBV20-1 to TRBJ2-3; D is undetermined. The V gene lost 4 bases and the J gene lost 4 bases, with 9 bases spanning the gap. Germline lookup yields CDR1 DFQATT and CDR2 SNEGSKA (reference sequence). The CDR3 has 12 amino acids. This CDR3 reads CSATLFSDTQYF. The CDR3 coding sequence is TGCAGTGCTACTTTATTTTCAGATACGCAGTATTTT.

About this clonotype itself: A much larger clonotype is one base distant, so this may be a read error. V and J are TRBV6-1 and TRBJ2-5; D may be TRBD1 (5 bases). Germline CDR1 reads MNHNS; CDR2 reads SASEGT. Trimming shortened V by 5 bases and J by 5 bases, and 18 bases separated the two germline ends. This CDR3 spans 15 amino acids. The CDR3 is CASSLQTWGLETQYF. The CDR3 DNA follows: TGTGCCAGCAGTCTCCAGACATGGGGCTTGGAGACCCAGTACTTC.